The 19 T cell receptor beta chains below were found in one sample sequenced in a study of cytomegalovirus exposure and HLA in healthy donors (dated by TCRdb to about 2017). Library generation was performed with the immunoSEQ multiplex PCR assay. The source is immuneACCESS, and TCRdb retained only in-frame sequences with V and J called. Part of the clones is not carried over; for the studies checked, unresolved V genes explain less than half of this, and the remainder is unexplained. The sample yields around 61,000 clones; about 92% were counted once. The ten largest make up over 4% of the sample. The sequenced material came from PBMCs. All receptors derive from a man aged 18 to 29 in good health and CMV-seropositive.

The chain combines TRBV5-1 with TRBJ1-2; the match to TRBD1 covers 9 bases. Germline assignment: CDR1 SGHRS and CDR2 YFSETQ. J gave up 7 bases and V 0 bases, and 10 bases lay outside the gene matches. CDR3 length equals 16 residues. The CDR3 loop is CASSLAGDRAAGGYTF. CDR3 sequence (DNA): TGCGCCAGCAGCTTGGCCGGGGACAGGGCGGCGGGTGGCTACACCTTC.

This chain connects TRBV6-4 to TRBJ2-2, with D tentatively TRBD2 (6 bases). The germline V gene has CDR1 MRHNA and CDR2 SNTAGT. With 4 bases removed from V and 6 bases from J, the gap between germline ends came to 9 bases. This CDR3 spans 13 amino acids. This CDR3 is CASSAGEAGELFF. The CDR3 nucleotides are TGTGCCAGCAGTGCGGGAGAAGCCGGGGAGCTGTTTTTT.

The chain links TRBV6-4 to TRBJ2-3; D possibly corresponds to TRBD2 (5 bases). The CDR3 covers 15 residues. V shed 2 bases and J shed 0 bases, with 9 bases lying between them. Germline-derived CDR1 and CDR2 are MRHNA and SNTAGT. CDR3: CASSDGRGSTDTQYF. The CDR3 DNA sequence: TGTGCCAGCAGTGACGGGAGAGGGAGCACAGATACGCAGTATTTT.

The rearrangement links TRBV5-1 to TRBJ1-2, with TRBD1 matching over 8 bases. The CDR3 length is 13 residues. CDR1 and CDR2 (germline): SGHRS, YFSETQ. With V trimmed by 2 bases and J by 6 bases, 3 bases remained unmatched. The CDR3 nucleotides read TGCGCCAGCAGCTTCTCAGGGGGCAATGGCTACACCTTC. It translates to CASSFSGGNGYTF.

The chain links TRBV7-9 to TRBJ2-2; 10 nucleotides match TRBD1. This CDR3 spans 13 amino acids. The V and J ends lost 10 bases and 6 bases, in that order; junction bases with no gene match: 5. Germline V gives CDR1 SEHNR, CDR2 FQNEAQ (reference sequence). The CDR3 nucleotides are TGTGCCATCCCGACAGGGGGCCCCGGGGAGCTGTTTTTT. Its protein product is CAIPTGGPGELFF.

The genes are TRBV28 and TRBJ2-5; 10 bases are a match to TRBD1. Germline CDR1 reads MDHEN; CDR2 reads SYDVKM. V was pared by 8 bases and J by 3 bases, with 12 bases of the junction left unmatched. CDR3 length: 16 residues. The CDR3 reads CASSKDRGREEETQYF. The CDR3 nucleotides are TGTGCCAGCTCGAAAGACAGGGGGCGTGAGGAAGAGACCCAGTACTTC. Full variable domain (rest looked up from reference TRBV28 and TRBJ2-5): DVKVTQSSRYLVKRTGEKVFLECVQDMDHENMFWYRQDPGLGLRLIYFSYDVKMKEKGDIPEGYSVSREKKERFSLILESASTNQTSMYLCASSKDRGREEETQYFGPGTRLLVL.

This chain connects TRBV29-1 to TRBJ2-1; the match to TRBD1 covers 11 bases. This CDR3 is 14 amino acids long. V shed 4 bases and J 4 bases; nucleotides not matched to a gene: 3. In germline, CDR1 is SQVTM, CDR2 ANQGSEA. CDR3 bases: TGCAGCGTTGGCGGGACAGGGGGTTACAATGAGCAGTTCTTC. Its translation: CSVGGTGGYNEQFF.

The chain carries TRBV6-1 and TRBJ2-7; either TRBD1 or TRBD2 may supply D (9 bases each). The ends were cut back, 4 bases at V and 1 base at J, with 23 bases in the middle. The CDR3 is made up of 18 amino acids. CDR1 and CDR2 (germline): MNHNS, SASEGT. CDR3 coding DNA: TGTGCCAGCAGTGCCGGGACAGGGCAACTAGCGGGTTCCTACGAGCAGTACTTC. Translating gives CASSAGTGQLAGSYEQYF.

This clone was detected once. This chain connects TRBV7-9 to TRBJ2-1, with D unclear. From germline, CDR1 is SEHNR and CDR2 FQNEAQ (reference sequence). The CDR3 loop spans 12 amino acids. Deletions cut 3 bases from V and 6 bases from J, with 6 bases between. CDR3 bases: TGTGCCAGCAGCTTTTATCGCAATGAGCAGTTCTTC. Protein: CASSFYRNEQFF. Full variable domain (outside the CDR3, taken from reference TRBV7-9 and TRBJ2-1): DTGVSQNPRHKITKRGQNVTFRCDPISEHNRLYWYRQTLGQGPEFLTYFQNEAQLEKSRLLSDRFSAERPKGSFSTLEIQRTEQGDSAMYLCASSFYRNEQFFGPGTRLTVL.

This clone has more than one count but fewer than ten. The chain couples TRBV27 to TRBJ2-2, with a possible D match to TRBD1 (5 bases). CDR1 and CDR2 (germline): MNHEY, SMNVEV (reference sequence). Trimming removed 5 bases from V and 3 bases from J, with 22 bases in between. The CDR3 runs 18 residues. The CDR3 DNA is TGTGCCAGCAGTATCGGTCCAGGGAAACCTGGGTACACCGGGGAGCTGTTTTTT. Its translation is CASSIGPGKPGYTGELFF.

V usage is TRBV11-3 and J usage is TRBJ2-1, with TRBD2 matching over 10 bases. Looked up from germline, CDR1 is SGHNT and CDR2 is YENEEA. The CDR3 consists of 13 residues. Trimming cost V 5 bases and J 8 bases; bases outside gene matches: 3. CDR3 protein: CASSLAGAYEQFF. For the CDR3, the DNA is TGTGCCAGCAGCCTAGCGGGAGCCTATGAGCAGTTCTTC. Variable domain in full (rest from reference TRBV11-3 and TRBJ2-1): EAGVVQSPRYKIIEKKQPVAFWCNPISGHNTLYWYLQNLGQGPELLIRYENEEAVDDSQLPKDRFSAERLKGVDSTLKIQPAELGDSAVYLCASSLAGAYEQFFGPGTRLTVL.

This chain uses TRBV7-3 with TRBJ2-2; possibly TRBD1 for D (7 bases). There are 15 residues in the CDR3. Germline lookup yields CDR1 SGHTA and CDR2 FQGTGA. V was shortened by 5 bases and J by 1 base, with 11 bases between the two germline ends. CDR3 in DNA: TGTGCCAGCAGCCTGCAGGGGGGGAACACCGGGGAGCTGTTTTTT. Its protein product is CASSLQGGNTGELFF.

The chain links TRBV6-5 to TRBJ1-4, with unresolved D. Germline values: CDR1 MNHEY, CDR2 SVGAGI. The CDR3 has 13 amino acids. Trimming pared 5 bases from V and 8 bases from J, leaving 12 bases between. The CDR3 region is CASSERGKEKLFF. Here the CDR3 DNA reads TGTGCCAGCAGTGAGCGAGGCAAGGAAAAACTGTTTTTT.

The chain links TRBV9 to TRBJ2-7; a possible D gene is TRBD2 (5 bases). The CDR3 extends over 13 amino acids. Germline V gene lookup returns CDR1 SGDLS and CDR2 YYNGEE. The V and J ends lost 1 base and 3 bases respectively, with 8 bases between them. The CDR3 spells CASSVRSGYEQYF. In DNA form, the CDR3 reads TGTGCCAGCAGCGTAAGAAGCGGCTACGAGCAGTACTTC. The full variable domain, its missing parts supplied by reference TRBV9 and TRBJ2-7, is DSGVTQTPKHLITATGQRVTLRCSPRSGDLSVYWYQQSLDQGLQFLIQYYNGEERAKGNILERFSAQQFPDLHSELNLSSLELGDSALYFCASSVRSGYEQYFGPGTRLTVT.

This chain uses TRBV6-1 with TRBJ1-1, with a weak D call TRBD1 (5 bases). Trimming took 4 bases from V and 3 from J, leaving 12 bases between them. Germline CDR1 is MNHNS and CDR2 is SASEGT. The CDR3 spans 14 residues. The CDR3 DNA follows: TGTGCCAGCAGTGCGTCCCAGGGTGACACTGAAGCTTTCTTT. Protein: CASSASQGDTEAFF.

The V gene is TRBV7-8, the J gene TRBJ2-7, with D possibly being TRBD2 (5 bases). The CDR3 spans 15 residues. Trimming shortened V by 0 bases and J by 2 bases, and 11 bases separated the two germline ends. CDR1 is SGHVS, CDR2 FQNEAQ, per germline. CDR3 sequence reads: CASSLALGVPYEQYF. The CDR3, as DNA: TGTGCCAGCAGCTTAGCCCTCGGGGTCCCCTACGAGCAGTACTTC.

The rearrangement uses TRBV7-9 and TRBJ1-4, with 7 bases lining up with TRBD1. The ends lost 5 bases at V and 4 bases at J; junction bases unmatched: 4. Germline CDR1 reads SEHNR; CDR2 reads FQNEAQ (reference sequence). This CDR3 region has 14 residues. The CDR3 region has the DNA TGTGCCAGCAGCCCGGGACAGATTAATGAAAAACTGTTTTTT. Its protein is CASSPGQINEKLFF.

V and J are TRBV2 and TRBJ1-5, with a possible D match to TRBD1 (6 bases). CDR3 length: 14 residues. The germline V gene has CDR1 SNHLY and CDR2 FYNNEI. V dropped 7 bases and J dropped 0 bases, with 10 bases sitting between them. The CDR3 region has the DNA TGTGCCAGCAACGGGGACAATAGCAATCAGCCCCAGCATTTT. Its protein is CASNGDNSNQPQHF.

The chain employs TRBV20-1 and TRBJ1-2; D is unresolved. The CDR3 extends over 11 amino acids. V was cut by 6 bases and J by 7 bases, with 12 bases left in between. Germline V CDR1 and CDR2: DFQATT, SNEGSKA (reference sequence). The CDR3 reads CSALSPPGYTF. As DNA, the CDR3 is TGCAGTGCCCTTAGTCCCCCTGGCTACACCTTC.